This T cell receptor beta chain was obtained from a study of early T cells in non-severe SARS-CoV-2 infection. Study details: Whole-blood bulk RNA, unsorted, was sequenced, and chains were unpaired.

This clonotype was recorded many times. Via MiXCR, TCRdb re-called the 5' RACE reads, giving one row per CDR3 protein. The sample lists around 61,000 distinct CDR3 sequences; 10% to 15% were seen once. Deletions cut 3 bases from V and 1 base from J, with 0 bases between. The V gene's germline CDR1 is LNHDA and CDR2 SQIVND (reference sequence). The CDR3 has 11 residues. This clonotype was sampled from an adult who was a healthcare worker with PCR-confirmed SARS-CoV-2 infection or an uninfected control (not recorded which). The genes are TRBV19 and TRBJ2-5; D not resolved. Sequencing was performed on whole blood. The CDR3, as DNA: TGTGCCAGTAGTATCCAAGAGACCCAGTACTTC. It codes for CASSIQETQYF.